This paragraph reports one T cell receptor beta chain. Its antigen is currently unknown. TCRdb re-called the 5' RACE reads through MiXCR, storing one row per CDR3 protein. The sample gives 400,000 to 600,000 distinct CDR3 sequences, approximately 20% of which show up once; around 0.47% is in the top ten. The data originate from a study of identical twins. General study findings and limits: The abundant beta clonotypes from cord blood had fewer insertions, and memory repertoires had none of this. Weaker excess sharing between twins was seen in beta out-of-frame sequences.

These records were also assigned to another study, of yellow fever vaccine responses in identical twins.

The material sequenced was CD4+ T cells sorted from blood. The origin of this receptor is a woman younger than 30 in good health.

The chain's CDR3 is CASSQSQGKETQYF. DNA of the CDR3: TGCGCCAGCAGCCAATCTCAGGGGAAAGAGACCCAGTACTTC. This chain links TRBV4-1 with TRBJ2-5; a possible D gene is TRBD1 (6 bases). The CDR3 spans 14 residues. Looked up from germline, CDR1 is MGHRA and CDR2 is YSYEKL. V lost 2 bases and J lost 3, with 10 bases in between.